Following are 18 T cell receptor beta chains from one sample sequenced in a study of blood T cell repertoires in COVID-19. Assay: immunoSEQ multiplex PCR; the TCRdb copy retains only in-frame clones and omits some. The data contain about 220,000 clones, more than 70% of them seen just once; the ten biggest clones take up 9.5% to 15%. The sequencing input was peripheral blood. These receptors were obtained from a human donor in a cohort sampled during active COVID-19.

The J gene is TRBJ2-5, the V gene TRBV24-1, with D tentatively TRBD1 (8 bases). Germline V gene lookup returns CDR1 KGHDR and CDR2 SFDVKD. The CDR3 contains 15 residues. With 4 bases removed from V and 3 bases from J, the gap between germline ends came to 14 bases. CDR3 nucleotides: TGTGCCACCAGTGAGAACAGGGGGGGTAAAGAGACCCAGTACTTC. As protein: CATSENRGGKETQYF.

This clone was counted a few times. V and J are TRBV7-6 and TRBJ1-2; maybe TRBD1 (6 bases). Germline loops: CDR1 SGHVS, CDR2 FNYEAQ. This CDR3 has 15 residues. V dropped 1 base and J dropped 6 bases, with 15 bases sitting between them. DNA of the CDR3: TGTGCCAGCAGCTTAGGGGCAGGGGATTATGATGGCTACACCTTC. Protein: CASSLGAGDYDGYTF.

J is TRBJ2-1 and V is TRBV14; D gene unclear. Trimming removed 4 bases from V and 2 bases from J, with 12 bases in between. The V gene's germline CDR1 is SGHDN and CDR2 FVKESK. This CDR3 spans 15 amino acids. The CDR3 DNA is TGTGCCAGCAGCCCGATCGTTGGCCCCTACAATGAGCAGTTCTTC. This encodes CASSPIVGPYNEQFF.

This sequence joins TRBV5-5 and TRBJ1-1; TRBD1 matches at 9 bases. The CDR3 has 13 residues. V was pared by 4 bases and J by 11 bases, with 9 bases of the junction left unmatched. Germline V gene lookup returns CDR1 SGHKS and CDR2 YYEKEE (reference sequence). The CDR3: CASSNKDRGVAFF. CDR3 DNA: TGTGCCAGCAGCAATAAAGACAGGGGGGTGGCTTTCTTT.

This chain connects TRBV11-3 to TRBJ2-2, with 8 bases identical to TRBD2. The J segment lost 1 base and the V segment lost 5 bases, leaving 6 bases of the junction unmatched. Germline-derived CDR1 and CDR2 are SGHNT and YENEEA. The CDR3 sequence is 16 residues long. The CDR3 sequence: CASSPGTSWNTGELFF. In DNA form, the CDR3 reads TGTGCCAGCAGCCCTGGGACTAGTTGGAACACCGGGGAGCTGTTTTTT.

The chain links TRBV11-3 to TRBJ2-1, with D possibly matching TRBD2 (7 bases). The V and J ends lost 1 base and 1 base respectively, with 17 bases between them. Germline V gene sequence: CDR1 SGHNT, CDR2 YENEEA. The CDR3 spans 18 residues. The CDR3 DNA is TGTGCCAGCAGCTTAGGGGGGGGCTGGTCGCGGTCCTACAATGAGCAGTTCTTC. Encoded protein: CASSLGGGWSRSYNEQFF.

Only one count was recorded for this clone. The chain carries TRBV2 and TRBJ2-6; maybe TRBD1 (5 bases). CDR1 and CDR2 (germline): SNHLY, FYNNEI. The germline V and J ends were trimmed by 3 bases and 4 bases, with 16 bases remaining between them. CDR3 length: 17 amino acids. CDR3 in amino acids: CASSESGHSSGANVLTF. In DNA form, the CDR3 reads TGTGCCAGCAGTGAGTCAGGGCATTCTTCCGGGGCCAACGTCCTGACTTTC.

This clone has only a few counts. V and J are TRBV18 and TRBJ2-1, with 11 bases identical to TRBD2. Germline-derived CDR1 and CDR2 are KGHSH and LQKENI. The CDR3 is 15 amino acids. J was trimmed by 9 bases and V by 3 bases; bases with no gene match: 7. CDR3 in DNA: TGTGCCAGCTCACCGGGACTAGCGGTGTTCGGTGAGCAGTTCTTC. Translated: CASSPGLAVFGEQFF.

The gene calls are TRBV15 and TRBJ2-7; a weak D match, TRBD2 (7 bases). The CDR3 has 16 residues. The V end lost 0 bases, the J end lost 0 bases, and 12 bases lay between the germline ends. Germline V gene data show CDR1 as LNHNV and CDR2 as YYDKDF (reference sequence). CDR3 coding DNA: TGTGCCACCAGCAGAGATGGAGGGGGGGTCTCCTACGAGCAGTACTTC. Translated: CATSRDGGGVSYEQYF.

This chain connects TRBV9 to TRBJ2-3; D call uncertain. Germline CDR1 SGDLS, CDR2 YYNGEE. V was trimmed by 3 bases and J by 8 bases, leaving 19 bases between them. This CDR3 is 15 amino acids long. This CDR3 is CASSDSGGFPPTQYF. CDR3 sequence (DNA): TGTGCCAGCAGCGATAGTGGCGGCTTCCCACCTACGCAGTATTTT.

CDR3 sequence (DNA): TGCAGCGTTGATGGAGGGGCTGGGGCCAACGTCCTGACTTTC. This encodes CSVDGGAGANVLTF. The chain carries TRBV29-1 and TRBJ2-6, with D perhaps TRBD2 (6 bases). V lost 3 bases to trimming and J lost 2 bases, with 8 bases between them. The CDR3 totals 14 residues. CDR1 and CDR2 (germline): SQVTM, ANQGSEA.

V gene TRBV4-3 combines with J gene TRBJ2-1; 11 positions match TRBD2. Germline CDR1 reads LGHNA; CDR2 reads YSLEER. This CDR3 has 20 residues. V lost 4 bases, J lost 1 base, and 15 bases stayed unmatched. This CDR3 reads CASSPHLAGGLTKSYNEQFF. DNA for the CDR3: TGCGCCAGCAGCCCTCATCTAGCGGGGGGACTAACCAAATCCTACAATGAGCAGTTCTTC.

The J gene is TRBJ2-7, the V gene TRBV6-1; perhaps TRBD1 as D (6 bases). The V end was cut by 2 bases, the J end by 6 bases, with 14 bases between. The CDR3 is 14 residues long. CDR1 and CDR2 (germline): MNHNS, SASEGT. This chain's CDR3 is CASSEQGQSPEQYF. The CDR3 DNA follows: TGTGCCAGCAGTGAACAGGGGCAGTCCCCCGAGCAGTACTTC.

The gene calls are TRBV4-2 and TRBJ2-5; tentatively, D is TRBD1 (5 bases). The CDR3 has 16 residues. Between the trimmed V and J ends, which lost 0 bases and 0 bases, there was a span of 11 bases. Germline V gene data show CDR1 as LGHNA and CDR2 as YNFKEQ. DNA for the CDR3: TGTGCCAGCAGCCAAGAAAGGCGACAGTACCAAGAGACCCAGTACTTC. Its translation: CASSQERRQYQETQYF.

This chain joins TRBV3-1 (or the pseudogene TRBV3-2) and TRBJ1-2; 7 nucleotides match TRBD1. With 4 bases clipped from V and 4 bases from J, the junction kept 3 bases outside the gene matches. Germline V lookup: CDR1 LGHDT, CDR2 YNNKEL (reference sequence). This CDR3 has 13 residues. CDR3 sequence: CASSPDRAYGYTF. Here the CDR3 DNA reads TGTGCCAGCAGCCCCGACAGGGCCTATGGCTACACCTTC.

The rearrangement uses TRBV5-1 and TRBJ2-2; 9 bases map to TRBD1. In germline, CDR1 is SGHRS, CDR2 YFSETQ. V shed 2 bases, J shed 4 bases, and the junction held 6 bases outside the gene matches. The CDR3 has 16 amino acids. This CDR3 reads CASSFTTGGGTGELFF. The CDR3 DNA sequence: TGCGCCAGCAGCTTCACGACAGGGGGAGGCACCGGGGAGCTGTTTTTT.

This clone appeared a few times. The gene calls are TRBV11-1 and TRBJ2-5, with 7 bases that match TRBD1. The V gene end was trimmed by 5 bases and the J gene end by 4 bases; junction bases not matched to a gene: 13. CDR1 and CDR2 (germline): SGHAT, FQDESV (reference sequence). This CDR3 is 16 amino acids long. The CDR3 sequence is CASSIHPKGAGETQYF. DNA for the CDR3: TGTGCCAGCAGCATACACCCGAAGGGGGCTGGAGAGACCCAGTACTTC. Together with reference TRBV11-1 and TRBJ2-5, the CDR3 gives the full variable domain: EAEVAQSPRYKITEKSQAVAFWCDPISGHATLYWYRQILGQGPELLVQFQDESVVDDSQLPKDRFSAERLKGVDSTLKIQPAELGDSAMYLCASSIHPKGAGETQYFGPGTRLLVL.

The V gene is TRBV30, the J gene TRBJ1-1; D gene unclear. The germline gives CDR1 GTSNPN, CDR2 SVGIG (reference sequence). V lost 3 bases, J lost 1 base, and 6 bases lay in between. The CDR3 covers 12 residues. The CDR3 DNA is TGTGCCTGGAGCCCCGGGAACACTGAAGCTTTCTTT. This gives the protein CAWSPGNTEAFF.